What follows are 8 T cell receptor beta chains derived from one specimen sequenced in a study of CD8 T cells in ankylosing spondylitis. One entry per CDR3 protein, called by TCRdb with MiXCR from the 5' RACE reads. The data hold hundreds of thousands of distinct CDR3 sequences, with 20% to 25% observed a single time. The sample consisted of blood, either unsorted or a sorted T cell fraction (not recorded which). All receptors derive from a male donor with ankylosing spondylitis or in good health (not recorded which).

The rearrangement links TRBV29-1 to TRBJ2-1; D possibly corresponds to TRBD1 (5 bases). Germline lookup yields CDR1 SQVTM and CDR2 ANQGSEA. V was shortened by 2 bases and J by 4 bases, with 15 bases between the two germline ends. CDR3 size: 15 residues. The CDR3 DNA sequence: TGCAGCGTTGAATCCCAGGGAATAGGTTACAATGAGCAGTTCTTC. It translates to CSVESQGIGYNEQFF.

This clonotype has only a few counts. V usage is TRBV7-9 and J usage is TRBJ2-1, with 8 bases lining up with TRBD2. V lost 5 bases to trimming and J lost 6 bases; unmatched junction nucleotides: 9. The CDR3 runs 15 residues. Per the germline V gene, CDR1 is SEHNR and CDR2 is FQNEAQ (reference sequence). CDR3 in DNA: TGTGCCAGCAGCCCGCGGAGCGGGGGCCGCAATGAGCAGTTCTTC. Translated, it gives CASSPRSGGRNEQFF.

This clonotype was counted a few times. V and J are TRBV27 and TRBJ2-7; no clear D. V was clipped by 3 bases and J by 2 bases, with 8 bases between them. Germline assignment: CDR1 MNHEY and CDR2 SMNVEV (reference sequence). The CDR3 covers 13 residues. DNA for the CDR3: TGTGCCAGCAGTTTTTCTACCGCCTACGAGCAGTACTTC. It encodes CASSFSTAYEQYF.

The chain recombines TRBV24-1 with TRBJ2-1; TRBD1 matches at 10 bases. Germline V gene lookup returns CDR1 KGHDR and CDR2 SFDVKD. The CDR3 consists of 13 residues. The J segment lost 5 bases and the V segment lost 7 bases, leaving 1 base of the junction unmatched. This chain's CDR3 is CATRGTGDNEQFF. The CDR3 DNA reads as TGTGCCACCAGGGGGACAGGGGACAATGAGCAGTTCTTC.

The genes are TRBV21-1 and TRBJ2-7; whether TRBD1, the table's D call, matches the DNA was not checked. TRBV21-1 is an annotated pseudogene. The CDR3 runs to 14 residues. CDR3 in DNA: TGTGCCAGCTCACCAACAGGGTCCGTCAACGAGCAGTACTTC. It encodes CASSPTGSVNEQYF.

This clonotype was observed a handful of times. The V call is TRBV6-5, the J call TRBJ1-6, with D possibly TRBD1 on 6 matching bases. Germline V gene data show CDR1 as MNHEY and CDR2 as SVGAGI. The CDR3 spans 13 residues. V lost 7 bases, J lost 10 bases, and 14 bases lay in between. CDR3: CASTQGSGSPLHF. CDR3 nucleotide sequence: TGTGCCAGCACCCAGGGGTCAGGGTCACCCCTCCACTTT.

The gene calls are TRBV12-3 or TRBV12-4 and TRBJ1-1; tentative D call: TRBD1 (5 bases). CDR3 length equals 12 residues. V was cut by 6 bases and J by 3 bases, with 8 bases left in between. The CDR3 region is CASSPGYTEAFF. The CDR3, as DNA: TGTGCCAGCAGCCCAGGGTACACTGAAGCTTTCTTT.

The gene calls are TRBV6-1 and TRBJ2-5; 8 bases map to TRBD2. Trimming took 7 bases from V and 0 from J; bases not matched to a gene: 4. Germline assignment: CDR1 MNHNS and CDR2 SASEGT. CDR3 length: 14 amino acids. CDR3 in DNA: TGTGCCAGCACCCGGGAGGGGTACCAAGAGACCCAGTACTTC. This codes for CASTREGYQETQYF.